This T cell receptor (beta chain) originates from a study of blood T cell repertoires in COVID-19. V shed 6 bases, J shed 6 bases, and the junction held 11 bases outside the gene matches. Germline V gene lookup returns CDR1 KGHSH and CDR2 LQKENI. This CDR3 has 15 residues. This clone was counted ten times or more. In the study's own analysis: Amplified reference gene primers provided the basis for estimating nucleated cell counts. Libraries were prepared by immunoSEQ multiplex PCR; TCRdb keeps only in-frame clonotypes and omits some of them. D and trimming were read from the DNA, whereas the V and J calls and clone size are those reported in that table. The sample consists of 90,000 to 120,000 clones, 80% to 85% of them appearing once.

The clonotype originates from a man aged 70 or older with acute or convalescent COVID-19. The chain is built from TRBV18 and TRBJ1-1; 9 nucleotides line up with TRBD1. Sequenced sample: peripheral blood. The CDR3 sequence is CASSHPDRGGAEAFF. The CDR3 nucleotides read TGTGCCAGCTCCCACCCGGACAGGGGAGGGGCTGAAGCTTTCTTT.